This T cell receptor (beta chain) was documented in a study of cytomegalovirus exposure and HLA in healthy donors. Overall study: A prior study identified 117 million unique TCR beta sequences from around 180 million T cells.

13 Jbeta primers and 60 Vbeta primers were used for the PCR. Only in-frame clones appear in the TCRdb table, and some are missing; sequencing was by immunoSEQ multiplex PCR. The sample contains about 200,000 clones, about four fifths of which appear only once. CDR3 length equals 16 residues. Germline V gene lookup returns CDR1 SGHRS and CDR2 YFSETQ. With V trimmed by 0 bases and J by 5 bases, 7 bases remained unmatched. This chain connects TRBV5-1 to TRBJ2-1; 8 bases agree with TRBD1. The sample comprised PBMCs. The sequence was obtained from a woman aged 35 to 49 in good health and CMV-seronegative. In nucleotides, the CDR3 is TGCGCCAGCAGCTTGGAGCCCGGGACAGGCGACAATGAGCAGTTCTTC. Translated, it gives CASSLEPGTGDNEQFF.